Here is one T cell receptor beta chain with its context. No antigen is known for it. Germline values: CDR1 SQVTM, CDR2 ANQGSEA. Deletions cut 6 bases from V and 4 bases from J, with 12 bases between. The CDR3 has 13 residues. This entry belongs to a study of T-cell memory formation after mild COVID-19. Study as a whole: TCR clusters were mostly donor specific. General study points: Second-wave clones with a day 37 peak had unconfirmed SARS-CoV-2 specificity. Whereas later expanders leaned CD4+, clones contracting day 15 to 85 showed a balanced CD4/CD8 makeup.

The TCR alpha and TCR beta cDNA libraries, bearing sample barcodes and UMIs, were generated by 5'RACE using constant-segment primers. TCRdb fed the 5' RACE reads into MiXCR, producing one record per CDR3 protein. This table holds about 320,000 distinct CDR3 sequences, around 15% found once. The TCR comes from a man younger than 30 who had mild COVID-19 (a few samples of this study predate the infection). Cell type and time point are not known. The sample consisted of PBMCs or a T cell subset sorted from them (not recorded which). The V and J genes are TRBV29-1 and TRBJ2-2; a weak D match, TRBD1 (5 bases). CDR3 DNA sequence: TGCAGCGTCAAGGGGTCCTCCACCGGGGAGCTGTTTTTT. Amino acid sequence: CSVKGSSTGELFF.